This T cell receptor beta chain is drawn from a study of cytomegalovirus exposure and HLA in healthy donors. About the research overall: There were just under 400 genotyped donors. Of these, about 81% fell in the genetic ancestry cluster associated with self-reported Caucasian donors. Findings and limits, study-wide: Later analysis revealed greater clonal expansion in HLA-associated TCR beta chains than in equally common others. In vitro, three CMV-associated chains proved specific for CMV antigens. Some V segments (TRBV6-2 and TRBV6-3 among them) were excluded as indistinguishable.

Amplification used 60 Vbeta primers and 13 Jbeta primers. Clones were read by immunoSEQ multiplex PCR, and TCRdb kept only the in-frame ones, dropping some. Among 150,000 or so clones listed, roughly 73% were seen once. The V end was cut by 0 bases, the J end by 8 bases, with 14 bases between. Germline values: CDR1 SGHRS, CDR2 YFSETQ. CDR3 length: 15 residues. Worth noting for this clone: Its antigen remains unknown.

This sequence originates from a woman aged 18 to 35 in good health and CMV-seronegative. The rearrangement joins TRBV5-1 to TRBJ1-4; D is possibly TRBD1 (5 bases). The material sequenced was PBMCs. CDR3 protein: CASSLAWGIGEKLFF. CDR3 bases: TGCGCCAGCAGCTTGGCCTGGGGCATCGGGGAAAAACTGTTTTTT.